What follows are 12 T cell receptor beta chains derived from one specimen sequenced in a study of blood T cells in healthy people across ages. For the second PCR, which ran for about 6 to 12 cycles, a sample-barcoded 5' primer and a J-beta primer mix were used. TCRdb reanalysed the 5' RACE reads using MiXCR and keeps one entry per CDR3 protein. The table lists under 1,000,000 distinct CDR3 sequences, roughly 40% of them singletons. Sequenced: blood. Receptors were obtained from a man between 18 and 35 years old in good health.

This clonotype has more than one count but fewer than ten. This sequence joins TRBV29-1 and TRBJ1-1, with D uncertain. V lost 6 bases and J 5 bases, leaving 16 bases between the germline ends. CDR3 length: 13 residues. CDR1 is SQVTM, CDR2 ANQGSEA, per germline. CDR3 sequence: CSVLAQVGTEAFF. CDR3 nucleotides: TGCAGCGTGTTAGCCCAGGTTGGGACTGAAGCTTTCTTT.

This clonotype was counted many times. This chain links TRBV11-2 with TRBJ2-7; D is uncertain. Germline V CDR1 and CDR2: SGHAT, FQNNGV. The germline V and J ends were trimmed by 2 bases and 4 bases, with 12 bases remaining between them. The CDR3 runs to 14 residues. CDR3: CASSLSFGGYEQYF. The CDR3 region has the DNA TGTGCCAGCAGCTTATCTTTTGGTGGGTACGAGCAGTACTTC. The full variable domain, completed using reference TRBV11-2 and TRBJ2-7, is EAGVAQSPRYKIIEKRQSVAFWCNPISGHATLYWYQQILGQGPKLLIQFQNNGVVDDSQLPKDRFSAERLKGVDSTLKIQPAKLEDSAVYLCASSLSFGGYEQYFGPGTRLTVT.

This clonotype was detected only a few times. The chain recombines TRBV5-1 with TRBJ2-1; tentative D call: TRBD2 (5 bases). The CDR3 totals 12 residues. The V gene lost 3 bases and the J gene lost 8 bases, with 9 bases spanning the gap. The germline CDR1 and CDR2 sequences are SGHRS and YFSETQ. DNA for the CDR3: TGCGCCAGCAGCTGGAGGTTCCATGAGCAGTTCTTC. Its protein product is CASSWRFHEQFF. Filled out from reference TRBV5-1 and TRBJ2-1, the complete variable domain reads KAGVTQTPRYLIKTRGQQVTLSCSPISGHRSVSWYQQTPGQGLQFLFEYFSETQRNKGNFPGRFSGRQFSNSRSEMNVSTLELGDSALYLCASSWRFHEQFFGPGTRLTVL.

This clonotype was counted ten times or more. The gene calls are TRBV12-3 or TRBV12-4 and TRBJ1-2; possible D gene TRBD1, 6 bases. The CDR3 is made up of 12 amino acids. The V and J ends lost 4 bases and 7 bases respectively, with 10 bases between them. The CDR3 DNA follows: TGTGCCAGCAGTTCGGGGGCGCGTGGCTACACCTTC. Translating it yields CASSSGARGYTF.

In its sample, this clonotype was seen many times. The J gene is TRBJ1-2, the V gene TRBV6-1; 7 positions match TRBD1. Germline assignment: CDR1 MNHNS and CDR2 SASEGT. V shed 6 bases and J 5 bases; nucleotides not matched to a gene: 12. CDR3 length equals 15 residues. The CDR3 reads CASRTLDRSGYGYTF. In DNA, the CDR3 is TGTGCCAGCAGAACCTTGGACAGGTCAGGTTATGGCTACACCTTC.

As to this clonotype: A clone one base away is much larger, so this may be a read error. The CDR3 sequence: CASSPWGLAGGRQFF. For the CDR3, the DNA is TGTGCCAGCAGTCCCTGGGGACTAGCGGGGGGCCGTCAGTTCTTC. V usage is TRBV12-3 or TRBV12-4 and J usage is TRBJ2-1; TRBD2 aligns across 15 bases. The CDR3 is made up of 15 amino acids. V was pared by 5 bases and J by 13 bases, with 9 bases of the junction left unmatched.

This chain joins TRBV20-1 and TRBJ1-6; D possibly corresponds to TRBD1 (6 bases). Germline loops: CDR1 DFQATT, CDR2 SNEGSKA (reference sequence). V was pared by 1 base and J by 5 bases, with 9 bases between. The CDR3 covers 14 residues. CDR3 sequence (DNA): TGCAGTGCTAGAGCAGGGGTTAATAATTCACCCCTCCACTTT. Protein product: CSARAGVNNSPLHF.

V gene TRBV10-3 combines with J gene TRBJ2-1, with TRBD2 as a possible D gene (6 bases). The ends were cut back, 7 bases at V and 1 base at J, with 20 bases in the middle. The CDR3 has 17 residues. Looked up from germline, CDR1 is ENHRY and CDR2 is SYGVKD. Here the CDR3 reads CAINGAGSGGSYNEQFF. CDR3 nucleotides: TGTGCCATCAATGGGGCGGGGTCCGGTGGGTCCTACAATGAGCAGTTCTTC.

This clonotype was recorded at least ten times. The chain uses TRBV12-3 or TRBV12-4 and TRBJ2-1; D possibly corresponds to TRBD1 (6 bases). Trimming stripped 1 base from V and 2 bases from J, with 12 bases between. The CDR3 has 16 residues. The CDR3 loop reads CASSLGGQSPYNEQFF. CDR3 sequence (DNA): TGTGCCAGCAGTTTAGGCGGACAGAGTCCCTACAATGAGCAGTTCTTC.

About this clonotype: A much larger clone differs from this one at a single base, so this may be a read error. V gene TRBV4-2 combines with J gene TRBJ2-3; 7 bases map to TRBD2. This CDR3 contains 15 residues. Per germline, CDR1 LGHNA and CDR2 YNFKEQ. The CDR3 sequence is CANSPGGGATDTQYF. The CDR3 bases are TGTGCCAACAGCCCGGGGGGAGGGGCGACAGATACGCAGTATTTT.

This clonotype was seen only a few times. V is TRBV4-1 and J is TRBJ1-6; D gene unclear. Looked up from germline, CDR1 is MGHRA and CDR2 is YSYEKL. Trimming took 1 base from V and 11 from J, leaving 9 bases between them. This CDR3 is built from 13 residues. CDR3 in DNA: TGCGCCAGCAGCCAAGCCCCGAATCCACCCCTCCACTTT. This translates into CASSQAPNPPLHF.

This clonotype was detected only a few times. This sequence joins TRBV20-1 and TRBJ2-5; D is tentatively TRBD1 or TRBD2 (5 bases each). The length of the CDR3 is 15 residues. Looked up from germline, CDR1 is DFQATT and CDR2 is SNEGSKA (reference sequence). Trimming left V 0 bases short and J 2 bases short, with 13 bases between. In nucleotides, the CDR3 is TGCAGTGCTAGAGATGGGGACCCGAGACAAGAGACCCAGTACTTC. This translates into CSARDGDPRQETQYF.